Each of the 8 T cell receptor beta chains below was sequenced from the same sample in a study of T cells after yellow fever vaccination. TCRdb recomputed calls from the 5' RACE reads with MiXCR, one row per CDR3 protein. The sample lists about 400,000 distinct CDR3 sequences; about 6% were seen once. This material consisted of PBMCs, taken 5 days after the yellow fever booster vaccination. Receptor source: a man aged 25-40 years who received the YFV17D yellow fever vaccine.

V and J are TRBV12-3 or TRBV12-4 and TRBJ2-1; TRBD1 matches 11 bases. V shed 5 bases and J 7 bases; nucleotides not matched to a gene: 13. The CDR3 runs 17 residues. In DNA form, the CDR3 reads TGTGCCAGCAGTCCGGGACAGGGGGATCCGGGGGTGAATGAGCAGTTCTTC. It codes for CASSPGQGDPGVNEQFF.

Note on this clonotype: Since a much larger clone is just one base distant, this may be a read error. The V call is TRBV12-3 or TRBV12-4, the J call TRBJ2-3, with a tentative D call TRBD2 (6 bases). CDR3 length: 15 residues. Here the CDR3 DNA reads TGTGCCAGCAGCTCCAGGAGGGCCGCCACAGATTCGCAGTATTTT. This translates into CASSSRRAATDSQYF.

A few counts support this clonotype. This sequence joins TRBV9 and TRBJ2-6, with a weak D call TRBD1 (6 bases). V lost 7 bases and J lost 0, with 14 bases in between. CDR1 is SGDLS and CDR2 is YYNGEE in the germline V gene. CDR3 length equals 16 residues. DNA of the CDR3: TGTGCCAGCGGTACTCAGGGGCTCTCTGGGGCCAACGTCCTGACTTTC. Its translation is CASGTQGLSGANVLTF.

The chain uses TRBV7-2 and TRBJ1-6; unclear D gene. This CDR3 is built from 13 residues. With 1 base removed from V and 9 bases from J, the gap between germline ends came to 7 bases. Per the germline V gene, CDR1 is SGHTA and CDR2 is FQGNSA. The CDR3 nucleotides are TGTGCCAGCAGCTTAGGTCGCAGTTCACCCCTCCACTTT. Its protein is CASSLGRSSPLHF.

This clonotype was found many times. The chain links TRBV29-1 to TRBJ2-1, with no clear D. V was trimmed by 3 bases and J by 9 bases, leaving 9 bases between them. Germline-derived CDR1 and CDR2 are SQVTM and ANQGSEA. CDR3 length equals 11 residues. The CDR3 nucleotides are TGCAGCGTTGACAAAGTGAGTGAGCAGTTCTTC. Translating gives CSVDKVSEQFF.

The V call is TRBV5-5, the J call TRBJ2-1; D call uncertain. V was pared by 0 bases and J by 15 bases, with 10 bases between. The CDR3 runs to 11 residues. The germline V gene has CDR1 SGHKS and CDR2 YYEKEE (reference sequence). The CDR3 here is CASSLEQNPFF. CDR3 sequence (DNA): TGTGCCAGCAGCTTGGAACAGAACCCGTTCTTC. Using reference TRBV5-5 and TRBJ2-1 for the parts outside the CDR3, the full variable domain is DAGVTQSPTHLIKTRGQQVTLRCSPISGHKSVSWYQQVLGQGPQFIFQYYEKEERGRGNFPDRFSARQFPNYSSELNVNALLLGDSALYLCASSLEQNPFFGPGTRLTVL.

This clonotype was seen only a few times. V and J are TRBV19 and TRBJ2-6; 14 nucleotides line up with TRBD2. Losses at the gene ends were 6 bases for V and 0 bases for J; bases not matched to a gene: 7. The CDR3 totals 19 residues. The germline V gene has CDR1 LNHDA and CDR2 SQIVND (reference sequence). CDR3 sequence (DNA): TGTGCCAGTAGGCCCCGACTAGCGGGAGGGGTCTCTGGGGCCAACGTCCTGACTTTC. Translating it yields CASRPRLAGGVSGANVLTF.

The CDR3 protein is CASSGVTSTETQYF. The CDR3 coding sequence is TGTGCCAGCAGCGGGGTTACTAGTACAGAGACCCAGTACTTC. The chain joins TRBV5-4 to TRBJ2-5; D is perhaps TRBD2 (5 bases). The germline V gene encodes CDR1 SGHNT and CDR2 YYREEE (reference sequence). CDR3 length: 14 residues. The ends were cut back, 4 bases at V and 4 bases at J, with 14 bases in the middle.